Only one count was recorded for the clone carrying this T cell receptor (beta chain). The length of the CDR3 is 17 residues. The V gene end was trimmed by 5 bases and the J gene end by 1 base; junction bases not matched to a gene: 5. The germline CDR1 and CDR2 sequences are LNHNV and YYDKDF (reference sequence). This specimen comes from a study of blood T cell repertoires in COVID-19. Using immunoSEQ multiplex PCR, the repertoire was profiled, and TCRdb retains in-frame clones only, with some absent. Seen here are about 90,000 clones, around 85% observed once, and the top ten hold 20% to 25%. The sequenced sample consisted of peripheral blood. The clonotype originates from a man at least 80 years old with active or convalescent COVID-19. The J gene is TRBJ2-6, the V gene TRBV15; 10 positions agree with TRBD1. The CDR3 is CATSDRDRGSGANVLTF. CDR3 DNA sequence: TGTGCCACCAGCGACCGGGACAGGGGTTCTGGGGCCAACGTCCTGACTTTC.